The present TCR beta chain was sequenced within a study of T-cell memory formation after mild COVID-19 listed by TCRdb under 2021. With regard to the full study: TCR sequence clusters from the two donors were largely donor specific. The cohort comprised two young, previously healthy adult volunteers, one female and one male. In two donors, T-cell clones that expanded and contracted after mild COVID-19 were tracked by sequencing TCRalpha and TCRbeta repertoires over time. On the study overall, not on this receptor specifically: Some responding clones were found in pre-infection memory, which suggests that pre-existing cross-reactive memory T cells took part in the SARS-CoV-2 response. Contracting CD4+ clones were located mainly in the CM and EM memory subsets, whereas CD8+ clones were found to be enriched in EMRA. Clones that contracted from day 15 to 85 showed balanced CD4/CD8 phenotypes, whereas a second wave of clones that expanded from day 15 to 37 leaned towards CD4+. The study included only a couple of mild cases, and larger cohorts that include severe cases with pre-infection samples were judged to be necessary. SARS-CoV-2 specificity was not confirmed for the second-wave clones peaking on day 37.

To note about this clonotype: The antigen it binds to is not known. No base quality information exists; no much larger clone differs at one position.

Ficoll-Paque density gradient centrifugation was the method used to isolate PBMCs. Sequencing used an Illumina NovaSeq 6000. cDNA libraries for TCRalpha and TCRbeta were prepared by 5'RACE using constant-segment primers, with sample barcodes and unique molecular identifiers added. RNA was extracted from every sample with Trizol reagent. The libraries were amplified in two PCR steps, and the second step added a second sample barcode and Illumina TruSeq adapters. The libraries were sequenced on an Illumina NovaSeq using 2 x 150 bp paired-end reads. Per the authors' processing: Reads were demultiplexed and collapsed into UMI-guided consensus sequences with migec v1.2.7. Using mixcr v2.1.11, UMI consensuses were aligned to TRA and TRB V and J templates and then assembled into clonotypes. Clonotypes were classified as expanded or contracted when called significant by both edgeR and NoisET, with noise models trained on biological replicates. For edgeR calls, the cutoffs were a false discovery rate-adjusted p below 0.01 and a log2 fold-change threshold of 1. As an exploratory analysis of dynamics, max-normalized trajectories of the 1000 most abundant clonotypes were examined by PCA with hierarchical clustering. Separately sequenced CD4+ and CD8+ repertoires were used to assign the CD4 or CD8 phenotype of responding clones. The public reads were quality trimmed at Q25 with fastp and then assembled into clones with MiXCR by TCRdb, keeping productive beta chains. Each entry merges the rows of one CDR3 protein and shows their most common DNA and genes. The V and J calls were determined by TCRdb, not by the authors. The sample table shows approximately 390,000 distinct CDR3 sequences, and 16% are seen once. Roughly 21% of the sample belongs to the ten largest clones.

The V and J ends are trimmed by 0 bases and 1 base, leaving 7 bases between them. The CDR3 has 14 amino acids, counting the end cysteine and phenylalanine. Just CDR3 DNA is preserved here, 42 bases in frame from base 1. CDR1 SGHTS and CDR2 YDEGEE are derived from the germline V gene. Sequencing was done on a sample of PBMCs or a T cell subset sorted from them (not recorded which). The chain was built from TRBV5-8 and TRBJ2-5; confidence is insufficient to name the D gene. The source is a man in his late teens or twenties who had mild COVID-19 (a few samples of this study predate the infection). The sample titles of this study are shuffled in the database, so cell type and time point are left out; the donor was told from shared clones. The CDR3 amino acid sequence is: CASSLGSVQETQYF. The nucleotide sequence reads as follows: TGTGCCAGCAGCTTGGGATCAGTCCAAGAGACCCAGTACTTC.